This T cell receptor beta chain was sequenced during a study of cytomegalovirus exposure and HLA in healthy donors. This clone showed up just a few times. Its antigen is still unknown. Trimming removed 6 bases from V and 7 bases from J; junction bases left unmatched: 6. This CDR3 spans 15 amino acids. Germline assignment: CDR1 MNHNS and CDR2 SASEGT. In the PCR, 60 Vbeta and 13 Jbeta primers were used. Libraries were prepared by immunoSEQ multiplex PCR; TCRdb keeps only in-frame clonotypes and omits some of them. The table includes approximately 190,000 clones, 82% detected once. Overall study results and limits: It emerged from a later analysis that several of the most significant clusters appeared to be linked to common viral pathogens. In an earlier analysis, about 87% or about 30%: the productive usage of most TCR beta V segments.

The TCR originated in a woman aged 18-29 years in good health and CMV-seronegative. This chain joins TRBV6-1 and TRBJ2-1; the match to TRBD2 covers 13 bases. The material sequenced was PBMCs. CDR3 in amino acids: CASSPGLAGPNEQFF. The CDR3 region has the DNA TGTGCCAGCAGCCCGGGACTAGCGGGGCCGAATGAGCAGTTCTTC.